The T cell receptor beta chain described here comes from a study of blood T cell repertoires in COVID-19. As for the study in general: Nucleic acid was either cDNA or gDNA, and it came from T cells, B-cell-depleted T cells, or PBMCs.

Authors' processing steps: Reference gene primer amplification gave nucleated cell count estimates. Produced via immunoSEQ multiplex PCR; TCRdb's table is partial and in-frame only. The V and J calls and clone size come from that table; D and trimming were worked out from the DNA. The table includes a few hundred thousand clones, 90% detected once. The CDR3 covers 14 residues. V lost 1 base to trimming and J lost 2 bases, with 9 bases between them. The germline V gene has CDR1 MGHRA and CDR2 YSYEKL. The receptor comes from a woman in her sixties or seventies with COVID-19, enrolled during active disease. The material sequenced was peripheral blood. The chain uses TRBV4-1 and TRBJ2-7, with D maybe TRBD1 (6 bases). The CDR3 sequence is CASSQGQVPYEQYF. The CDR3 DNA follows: TGCGCCAGCAGCCAAGGACAGGTACCCTACGAGCAGTACTTC.